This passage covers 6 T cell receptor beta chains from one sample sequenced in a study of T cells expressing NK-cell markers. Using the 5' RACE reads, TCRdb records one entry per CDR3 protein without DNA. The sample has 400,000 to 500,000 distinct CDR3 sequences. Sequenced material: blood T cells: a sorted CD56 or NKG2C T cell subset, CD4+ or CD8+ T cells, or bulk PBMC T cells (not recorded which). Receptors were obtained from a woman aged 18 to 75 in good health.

CDR3 region: CSATSGNSKGEQYF. The chain combines TRBV20-1 with TRBJ2-7; as DNA is missing, the TRBD2 call by TCRdb cannot be tested. The germline CDR1 and CDR2 sequences are DFQATT and SNEGSKA (reference sequence). The CDR3 loop spans 14 amino acids.

This CDR3 is CASGSPNEQFF. This rearrangement joins TRBV12-5 to TRBJ2-1. The germline CDR1 and CDR2 sequences are LGHNT and FRNRAP. The CDR3 contains 11 residues.

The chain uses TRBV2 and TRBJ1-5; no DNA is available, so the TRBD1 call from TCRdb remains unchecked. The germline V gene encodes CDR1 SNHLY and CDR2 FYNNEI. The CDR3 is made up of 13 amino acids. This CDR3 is CASSEQGGQPQHF.

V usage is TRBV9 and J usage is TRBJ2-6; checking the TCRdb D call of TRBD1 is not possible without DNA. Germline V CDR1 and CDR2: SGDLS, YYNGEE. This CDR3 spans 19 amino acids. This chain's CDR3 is CASSNLADRGTSGANVLTF.

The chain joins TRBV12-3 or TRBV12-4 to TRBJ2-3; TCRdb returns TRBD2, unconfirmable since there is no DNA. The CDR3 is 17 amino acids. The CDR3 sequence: CASSPQLAGGGKDTQYF.

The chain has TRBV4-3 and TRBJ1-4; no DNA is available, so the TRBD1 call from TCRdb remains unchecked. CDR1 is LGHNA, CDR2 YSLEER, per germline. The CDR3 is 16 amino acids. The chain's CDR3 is CASSQTGGSWGEKLFF.